Shown below are 10 T cell receptor beta chains from a single sample sequenced in a study of T cells in Graves' hyperthyroidism and ophthalmopathy. Amplification of TCR beta CDR3 regions used RNA as the template. An initial round of RT-PCR targeting the TCR CDR3 relied on the HTBI primer set. TCRdb fed the multiplex PCR reads into MiXCR, producing one record per CDR3 protein. The sample yields over 650,000 distinct CDR3 sequences, 16% seen once. Sequenced sample: blood. The receptors were sampled from a man younger than 35 with Graves' hyperthyroidism.

This chain links TRBV15 with TRBJ2-1, with D perhaps matching TRBD2 (6 bases). Deletions cut 1 base from V and 14 bases from J, with 12 bases between. Looked up from germline, CDR1 is LNHNV and CDR2 is YYDKDF (reference sequence). The CDR3 totals 12 residues. The CDR3 DNA follows: TGTGCCACCAGCAGAGTTAGCGGAGGGAAGTTCTTC. Translated, it gives CATSRVSGGKFF.

This clonotype occurred many times. V and J are TRBV28 and TRBJ2-7; TRBD2 aligns across 9 bases. Germline trimming cut 7 bases from V and 0 bases from J; bases unmatched to any gene: 10. In germline, CDR1 is MDHEN, CDR2 SYDVKM. The CDR3 sequence is 16 residues long. The CDR3 DNA follows: TGTGCCAGCATCCCGACTAGCGGTTTTAGCTCCTACGAGCAGTACTTC. This sequence encodes CASIPTSGFSSYEQYF.

CDR3 in DNA: TGTGCCAGCAGCTTAGCATCGCGAGATACGCAGTATTTT. It encodes CASSLASRDTQYF. J is TRBJ2-3 and V is TRBV7-6; D ambiguous. This CDR3 region has 13 residues. The germline V gene encodes CDR1 SGHVS and CDR2 FNYEAQ. Deletions cut 0 bases from V and 5 bases from J, with 6 bases between. Filled out from reference TRBV7-6 and TRBJ2-3, the complete variable domain reads GAGVSQSPRYKVTKRGQDVALRCDPISGHVSLYWYRQALGQGPEFLTYFNYEAQQDKSGLPNDRFSAERPEGSISTLTIQRTEQRDSAMYRCASSLASRDTQYFGPGTRLTVL.

Ten or more counts support this clonotype. This chain links TRBV18 with TRBJ2-5; no definite D call. From germline, CDR1 is KGHSH and CDR2 LQKENI. V lost 2 bases, J lost 4 bases, and 11 bases lay in between. The CDR3 sequence is 14 residues long. The CDR3 loop reads CASSPFSSGETQYF. The CDR3 nucleotides read TGTGCCAGCTCACCATTCTCCTCCGGAGAGACCCAGTACTTC.

The V gene is TRBV28, the J gene TRBJ2-1, with TRBD2 matching over 8 bases. Germline trimming cut 6 bases from V and 6 bases from J; bases unmatched to any gene: 7. CDR1 and CDR2 from the germline V gene are MDHEN and SYDVKM. The CDR3 has 14 amino acids. Written as DNA, the CDR3 is TGTGCCAGCAGCAGGACTAGCAGGGGCAATGAGCAGTTCTTC. Protein product: CASSRTSRGNEQFF.

V usage is TRBV6-2 or TRBV6-3 and J usage is TRBJ2-5; 8 bases agree with TRBD1. Germline-derived CDR1 and CDR2 are MNHEY and SVGEGT. The CDR3 consists of 15 residues. Trimming at V came to 2 bases and at J to 5 bases, leaving 7 bases not matched to a gene. The CDR3 DNA follows: TGTGCCAGCAGTTACGGGGCAGGGGGCAGTGAGACCCAGTACTTC. Encoded protein: CASSYGAGGSETQYF.

V and J are TRBV29-1 and TRBJ2-5; 9 bases agree with TRBD2. The CDR3 runs 14 residues. Unmatched junction bases numbered 7, after V lost 7 bases and J lost 1 base. The V gene's germline CDR1 is SQVTM and CDR2 ANQGSEA. The CDR3 sequence: CSARLAETQETQYF. The DNA for the CDR3 is TGCAGCGCAAGACTAGCGGAAACCCAAGAGACCCAGTACTTC.

This clonotype was seen many times. The chain has TRBV6-6 and TRBJ1-3; D remains ambiguous. The germline V gene has CDR1 MNHNY and CDR2 SVGAGI (reference sequence). This CDR3 is 13 amino acids long. V was clipped by 2 bases and J by 8 bases, with 10 bases between them. The chain's CDR3 is CASSYAGVDTIYF. CDR3 DNA: TGTGCCAGCAGTTACGCTGGTGTAGACACCATATATTTT.

In its sample, this clonotype was seen many times. The chain links TRBV6-2 or TRBV6-3 to TRBJ2-1; perhaps TRBD2 as D (6 bases). V was clipped by 0 bases and J by 4 bases, with 10 bases between them. This CDR3 region has 15 residues. The germline V gene has CDR1 MNHEY and CDR2 SVGEGT. This CDR3 is CASSYSEGPYNEQFF. CDR3 coding DNA: TGTGCCAGCAGTTACTCGGAGGGGCCATACAATGAGCAGTTCTTC.

For this clonotype: A much larger clone lies one base from this, so it may be a read error. The V and J genes are TRBV27 and TRBJ2-3, with D uncertain. The J call may not be correct, given that the DNA end is closer to TRBJ1-5. This CDR3 has 15 amino acids. Germline CDR1 is MNHEY and CDR2 is SMNVEV (reference sequence). CDR3 protein: CASSLQAGAGDTQHF. The CDR3 DNA is TGTGCCAGCAGTTTACAAGCGGGAGCCGGAGATACGCAGCATTTT.